This T cell receptor (beta chain) appears in the sequencing data of a study of identical twins. This clonotype came up many times. TCRdb passed the 5' RACE reads through MiXCR, listing each CDR3 protein once. The sample lists 550,000 to 700,000 distinct CDR3 sequences, around a tenth occurring once. The same sample was also used in a study of yellow fever vaccine responses in identical twins.

This clonotype was sampled from a woman aged 18-30 years in good health. The sequenced sample consisted of PBMCs.

The CDR3 spells CASSPKLAGVFETQYF. The CDR3, as DNA: TGTGCCAGCAGTCCGAAACTAGCGGGTGTGTTTGAGACCCAGTACTTC. The genes are TRBV12-3 or TRBV12-4 and TRBJ2-5, with TRBD2 matching over 9 bases. V shed 5 bases and J 5 bases; nucleotides not matched to a gene: 12. CDR3 length: 16 residues.